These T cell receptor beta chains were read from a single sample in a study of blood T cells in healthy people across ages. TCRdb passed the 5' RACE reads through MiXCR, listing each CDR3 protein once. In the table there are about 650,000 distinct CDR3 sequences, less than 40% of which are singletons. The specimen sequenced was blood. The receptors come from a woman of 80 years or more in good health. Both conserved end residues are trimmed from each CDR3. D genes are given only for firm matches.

cdr3_aa: ASSSSPDEQF; d_call: NA; j_call: TRBJ2-1; v_call: TRBV11-2
cdr3_aa: ASRPGTGGPETQY; d_call: TRBD1; j_call: TRBJ2-5; v_call: TRBV12-3/TRBV12-4
cdr3_aa: ASTSGQVLQETQY; d_call: TRBD1; j_call: TRBJ2-5; v_call: TRBV5-1
cdr3_aa: SVTGGDVGETQY; d_call: TRBD1; j_call: TRBJ2-5; v_call: TRBV29-1
cdr3_aa: ASSLHVGREYEHY; d_call: NA; j_call: TRBJ2-7; v_call: TRBV28
cdr3_aa: ASNGDFQETQY; d_call: NA; j_call: TRBJ2-5; v_call: TRBV7-9
cdr3_aa: ASSRGGEQTF; d_call: NA; j_call: TRBJ1-1; v_call: TRBV6-6
cdr3_aa: SASPSGASYNEQF; d_call: TRBD2; j_call: TRBJ2-1; v_call: TRBV20-1
cdr3_aa: ASSLGFKEGLQETQY; d_call: NA; j_call: TRBJ2-5; v_call: TRBV28
cdr3_aa: SARDRDRSSYEQY; d_call: TRBD1; j_call: TRBJ2-7; v_call: TRBV20-1
cdr3_aa: ASSYPGREYEQY; d_call: NA; j_call: TRBJ2-7; v_call: TRBV6-5
cdr3_aa: ATSPQGGPEKLF; d_call: TRBD1; j_call: TRBJ1-4; v_call: TRBV15
cdr3_aa: ASRYNQGAGQPQH; d_call: TRBD1; j_call: TRBJ1-5; v_call: TRBV6-5
cdr3_aa: ASSSGTGMSNQPQH; d_call: TRBD1; j_call: TRBJ1-5; v_call: TRBV5-5
cdr3_aa: ASRSAGGGTYEQY; d_call: TRBD1; j_call: TRBJ2-7; v_call: TRBV6-2/TRBV6-3
cdr3_aa: ASSLKLMTDRRLQREQF; d_call: TRBD1; j_call: TRBJ2-1; v_call: TRBV5-6
cdr3_aa: SAREGLAGPSYEQY; d_call: TRBD2; j_call: TRBJ2-7; v_call: TRBV29-1
cdr3_aa: SAQPRMGQNQPQH; d_call: NA; j_call: TRBJ1-5; v_call: TRBV20-1
cdr3_aa: SVEPGLAGTDTQY; d_call: TRBD2; j_call: TRBJ2-3; v_call: TRBV29-1
cdr3_aa: ASSLALAGSYEQY; d_call: TRBD2; j_call: TRBJ2-7; v_call: TRBV11-2
cdr3_aa: ASRGQAANVLT; d_call: TRBD1; j_call: TRBJ2-6; v_call: TRBV9
cdr3_aa: ASTRFGGRETQY; d_call: NA; j_call: TRBJ2-5; v_call: TRBV2
cdr3_aa: ASSQGQGDYT; d_call: TRBD1; j_call: TRBJ1-2; v_call: TRBV5-1
cdr3_aa: ASSLTSGTGYGYT; d_call: TRBD1; j_call: TRBJ1-2; v_call: TRBV5-1
cdr3_aa: ASSPGSQETQY; d_call: NA; j_call: TRBJ2-5; v_call: TRBV18
cdr3_aa: ASSQDRASGAMDEQF; d_call: TRBD2; j_call: TRBJ2-1; v_call: TRBV4-1
cdr3_aa: ASSLPQGWETQY; d_call: NA; j_call: TRBJ2-5; v_call: TRBV28
cdr3_aa: ASSLVGDITYEQY; d_call: NA; j_call: TRBJ2-7; v_call: TRBV7-2
cdr3_aa: ASSLALRGRSYEQY; d_call: TRBD1; j_call: TRBJ2-7; v_call: TRBV12-3/TRBV12-4
cdr3_aa: ASSYEGAYEQY; d_call: NA; j_call: TRBJ2-7; v_call: TRBV6-5
cdr3_aa: ASSRQPGGYYNEQF; d_call: NA; j_call: TRBJ2-1; v_call: TRBV7-2
cdr3_aa: ASSLIGQHYEQY; d_call: NA; j_call: TRBJ2-7; v_call: TRBV27
cdr3_aa: ASTRGGATYEQY; d_call: TRBD2; j_call: TRBJ2-7; v_call: TRBV7-2
cdr3_aa: ASSFSPIGTVNQPQH; d_call: NA; j_call: TRBJ1-5; v_call: TRBV7-3
cdr3_aa: ASSFGRGMTDTQY; d_call: NA; j_call: TRBJ2-3; v_call: TRBV12-1
cdr3_aa: ASSRTVGPLEQY; d_call: NA; j_call: TRBJ2-7; v_call: TRBV6-5
cdr3_aa: ASSQSGGSADTQY; d_call: TRBD2; j_call: TRBJ2-3; v_call: TRBV12-3/TRBV12-4
cdr3_aa: ASSSLDRNEQY; d_call: NA; j_call: TRBJ2-5; v_call: TRBV7-3
cdr3_aa: ASSQVLGVETQY; d_call: NA; j_call: TRBJ2-5; v_call: TRBV3-1
cdr3_aa: SARGDRGRGDTQY; d_call: TRBD1; j_call: TRBJ2-3; v_call: TRBV20-1
cdr3_aa: AGSSRGQETQY; d_call: NA; j_call: TRBJ2-5; v_call: TRBV12-3/TRBV12-4
cdr3_aa: ASSDSTSSGGYGEQF; d_call: TRBD2; j_call: TRBJ2-1; v_call: TRBV6-4
cdr3_aa: ASSANDYGYT; d_call: NA; j_call: TRBJ1-2; v_call: TRBV9
cdr3_aa: ASSVAAGEDEQF; d_call: TRBD2; j_call: TRBJ2-1; v_call: TRBV2
cdr3_aa: ASSIGAGGNEQF; d_call: TRBD1; j_call: TRBJ2-1; v_call: TRBV19
cdr3_aa: ASSPQRADTQY; d_call: NA; j_call: TRBJ2-3; v_call: TRBV5-6
cdr3_aa: ASSYRYPGTGQY; d_call: NA; j_call: TRBJ2-5; v_call: TRBV6-5
cdr3_aa: ASSLGAALNYGYT; d_call: NA; j_call: TRBJ1-2; v_call: TRBV7-9
cdr3_aa: ASSESRGTYNEQF; d_call: NA; j_call: TRBJ2-1; v_call: TRBV10-2
cdr3_aa: ASSLTQGRGPYEQY; d_call: NA; j_call: TRBJ2-7; v_call: TRBV7-6
cdr3_aa: ASSFFQVGGNTEAF; d_call: NA; j_call: TRBJ1-1; v_call: TRBV7-9
cdr3_aa: ASSHTGARGEQY; d_call: NA; j_call: TRBJ2-7; v_call: TRBV5-1
cdr3_aa: ASSPSGVTEAF; d_call: NA; j_call: TRBJ1-1; v_call: TRBV4-2
cdr3_aa: ASSQRGTEAF; d_call: NA; j_call: TRBJ1-1; v_call: TRBV3-1
cdr3_aa: ASSPIKGLSTDTQY; d_call: NA; j_call: TRBJ2-3; v_call: TRBV27
cdr3_aa: SVRVSNEQY; d_call: NA; j_call: TRBJ2-7; v_call: TRBV29-1
cdr3_aa: ASRTPSGGLTDTQY; d_call: TRBD2; j_call: TRBJ2-3; v_call: TRBV9
cdr3_aa: ASSSLNPGLEQF; d_call: NA; j_call: TRBJ2-1; v_call: TRBV27
cdr3_aa: ATRVTGGTGRWSNQPQH; d_call: NA; j_call: TRBJ1-5; v_call: TRBV6-2/TRBV6-3
cdr3_aa: ASSSGQGNEKLF; d_call: TRBD1; j_call: TRBJ1-4; v_call: TRBV7-9